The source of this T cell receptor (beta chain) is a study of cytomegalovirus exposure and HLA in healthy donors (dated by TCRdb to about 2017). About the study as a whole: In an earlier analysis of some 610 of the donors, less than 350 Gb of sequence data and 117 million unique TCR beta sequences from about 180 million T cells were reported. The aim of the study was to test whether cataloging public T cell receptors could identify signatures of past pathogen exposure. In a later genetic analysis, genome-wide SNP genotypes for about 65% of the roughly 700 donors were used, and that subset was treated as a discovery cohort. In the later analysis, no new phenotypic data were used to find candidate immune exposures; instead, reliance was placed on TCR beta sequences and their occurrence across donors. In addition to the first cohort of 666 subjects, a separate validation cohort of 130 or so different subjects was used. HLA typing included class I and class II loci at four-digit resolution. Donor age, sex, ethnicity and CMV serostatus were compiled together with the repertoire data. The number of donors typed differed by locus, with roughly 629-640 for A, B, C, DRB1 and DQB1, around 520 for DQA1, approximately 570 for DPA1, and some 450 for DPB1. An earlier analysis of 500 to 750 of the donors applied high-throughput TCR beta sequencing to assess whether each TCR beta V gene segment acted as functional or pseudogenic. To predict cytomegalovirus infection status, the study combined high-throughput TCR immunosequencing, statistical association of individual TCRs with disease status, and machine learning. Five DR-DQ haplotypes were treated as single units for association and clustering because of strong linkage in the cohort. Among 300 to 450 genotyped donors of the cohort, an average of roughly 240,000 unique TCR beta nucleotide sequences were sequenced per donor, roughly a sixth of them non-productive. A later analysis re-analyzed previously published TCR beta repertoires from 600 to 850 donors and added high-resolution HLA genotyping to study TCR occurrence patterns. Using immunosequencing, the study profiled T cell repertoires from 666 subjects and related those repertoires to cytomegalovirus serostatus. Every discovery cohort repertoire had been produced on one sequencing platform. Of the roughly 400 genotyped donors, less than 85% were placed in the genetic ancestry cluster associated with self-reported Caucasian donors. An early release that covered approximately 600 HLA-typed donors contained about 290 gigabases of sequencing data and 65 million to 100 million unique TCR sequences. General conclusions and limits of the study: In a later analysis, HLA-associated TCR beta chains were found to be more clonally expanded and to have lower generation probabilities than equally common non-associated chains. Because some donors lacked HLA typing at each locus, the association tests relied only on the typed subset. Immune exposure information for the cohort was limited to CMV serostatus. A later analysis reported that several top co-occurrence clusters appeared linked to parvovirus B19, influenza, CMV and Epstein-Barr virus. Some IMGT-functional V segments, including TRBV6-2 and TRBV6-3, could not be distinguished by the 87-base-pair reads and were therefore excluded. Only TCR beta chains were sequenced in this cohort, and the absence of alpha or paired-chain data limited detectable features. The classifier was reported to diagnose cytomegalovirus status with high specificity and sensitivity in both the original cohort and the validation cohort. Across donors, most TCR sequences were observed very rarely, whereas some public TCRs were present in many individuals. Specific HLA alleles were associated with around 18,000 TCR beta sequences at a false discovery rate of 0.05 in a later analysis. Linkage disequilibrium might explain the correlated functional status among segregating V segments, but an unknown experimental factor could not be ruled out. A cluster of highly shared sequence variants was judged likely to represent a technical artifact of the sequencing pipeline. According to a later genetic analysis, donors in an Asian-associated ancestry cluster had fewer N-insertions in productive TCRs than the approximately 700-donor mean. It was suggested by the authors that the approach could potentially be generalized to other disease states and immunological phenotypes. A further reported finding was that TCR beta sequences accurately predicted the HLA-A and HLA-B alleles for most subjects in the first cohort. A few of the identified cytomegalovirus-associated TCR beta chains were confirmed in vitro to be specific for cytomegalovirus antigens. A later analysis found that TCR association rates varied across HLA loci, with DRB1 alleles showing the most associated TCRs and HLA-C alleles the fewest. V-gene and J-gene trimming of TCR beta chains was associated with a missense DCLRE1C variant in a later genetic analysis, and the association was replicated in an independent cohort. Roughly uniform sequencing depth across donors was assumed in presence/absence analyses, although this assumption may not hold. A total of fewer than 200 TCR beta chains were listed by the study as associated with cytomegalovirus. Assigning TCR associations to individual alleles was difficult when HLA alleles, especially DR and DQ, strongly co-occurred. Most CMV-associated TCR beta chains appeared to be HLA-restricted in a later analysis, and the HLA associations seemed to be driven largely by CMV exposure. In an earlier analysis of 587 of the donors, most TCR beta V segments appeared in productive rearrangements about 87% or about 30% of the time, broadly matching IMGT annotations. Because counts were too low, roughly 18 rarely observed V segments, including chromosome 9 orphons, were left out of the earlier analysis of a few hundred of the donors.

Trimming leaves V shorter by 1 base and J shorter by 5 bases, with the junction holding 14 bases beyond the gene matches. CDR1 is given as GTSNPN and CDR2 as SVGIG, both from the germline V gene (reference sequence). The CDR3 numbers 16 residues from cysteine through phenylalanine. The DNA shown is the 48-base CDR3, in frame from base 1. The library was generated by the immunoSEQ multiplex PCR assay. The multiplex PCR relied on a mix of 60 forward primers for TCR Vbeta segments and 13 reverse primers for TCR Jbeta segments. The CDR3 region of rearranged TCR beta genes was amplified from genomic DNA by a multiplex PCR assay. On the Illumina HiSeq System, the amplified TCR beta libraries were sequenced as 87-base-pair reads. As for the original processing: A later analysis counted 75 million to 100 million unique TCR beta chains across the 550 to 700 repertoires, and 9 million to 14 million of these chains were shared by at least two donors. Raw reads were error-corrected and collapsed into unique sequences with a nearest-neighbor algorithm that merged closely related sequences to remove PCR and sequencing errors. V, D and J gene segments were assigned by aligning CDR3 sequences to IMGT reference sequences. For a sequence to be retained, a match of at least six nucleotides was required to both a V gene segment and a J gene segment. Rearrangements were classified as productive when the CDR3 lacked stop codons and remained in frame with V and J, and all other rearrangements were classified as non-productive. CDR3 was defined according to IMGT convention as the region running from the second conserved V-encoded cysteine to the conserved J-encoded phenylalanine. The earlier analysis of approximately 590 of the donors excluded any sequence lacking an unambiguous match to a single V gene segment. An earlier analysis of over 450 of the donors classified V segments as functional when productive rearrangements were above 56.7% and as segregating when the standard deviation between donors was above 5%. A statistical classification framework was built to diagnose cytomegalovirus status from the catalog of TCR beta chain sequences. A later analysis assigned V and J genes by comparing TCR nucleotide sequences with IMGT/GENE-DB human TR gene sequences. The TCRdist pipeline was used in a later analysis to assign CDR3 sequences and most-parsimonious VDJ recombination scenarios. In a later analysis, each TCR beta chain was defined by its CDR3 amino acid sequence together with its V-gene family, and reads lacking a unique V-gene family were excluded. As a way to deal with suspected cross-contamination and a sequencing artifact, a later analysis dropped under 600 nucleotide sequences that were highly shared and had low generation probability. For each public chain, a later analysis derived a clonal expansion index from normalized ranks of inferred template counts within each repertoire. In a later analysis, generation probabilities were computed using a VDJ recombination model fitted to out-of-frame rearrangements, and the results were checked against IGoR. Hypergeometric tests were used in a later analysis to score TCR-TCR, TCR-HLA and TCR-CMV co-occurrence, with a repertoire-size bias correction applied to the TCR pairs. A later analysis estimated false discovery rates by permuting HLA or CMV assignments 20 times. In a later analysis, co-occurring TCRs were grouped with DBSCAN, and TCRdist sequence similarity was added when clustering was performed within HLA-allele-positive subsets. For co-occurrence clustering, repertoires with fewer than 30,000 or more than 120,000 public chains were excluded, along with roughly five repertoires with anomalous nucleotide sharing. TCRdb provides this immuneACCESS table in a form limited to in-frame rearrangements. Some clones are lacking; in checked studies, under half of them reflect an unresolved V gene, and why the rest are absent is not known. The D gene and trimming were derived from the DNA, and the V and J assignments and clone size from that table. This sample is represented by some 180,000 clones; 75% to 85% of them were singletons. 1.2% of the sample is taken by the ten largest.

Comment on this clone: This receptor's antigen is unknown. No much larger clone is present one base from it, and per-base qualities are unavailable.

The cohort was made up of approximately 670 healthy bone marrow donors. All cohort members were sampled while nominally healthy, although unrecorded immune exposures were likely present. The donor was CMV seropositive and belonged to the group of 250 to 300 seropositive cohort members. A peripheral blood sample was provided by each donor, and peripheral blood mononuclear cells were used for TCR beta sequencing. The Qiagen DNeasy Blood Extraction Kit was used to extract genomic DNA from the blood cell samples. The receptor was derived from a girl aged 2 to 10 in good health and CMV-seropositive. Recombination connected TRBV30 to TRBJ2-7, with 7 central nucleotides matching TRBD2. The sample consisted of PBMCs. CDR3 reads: CAWSGPLRLASHEQYF. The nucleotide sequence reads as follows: TGTGCCTGGAGTGGGCCCCTCCGACTAGCTTCCCACGAGCAGTACTTC.